These 19 T cell receptor beta chains originate from one sample sequenced in a study of shared clonotypes between healthy human individuals. The method was immunoSEQ multiplex PCR; TCRdb's version includes in-frame clones alone and lacks a portion of them. The table lists 900,000 to 1,200,000 clones, around 78% of them singletons. Sequencing was done on a sample of memory CD4+ T cells from PBMCs. The subset: CD45RA-negative fraction. These receptors came from a young man in good health. Some clones in this sample may be carry-over from other donors' samples.

This clone appeared many times. The V call is TRBV11-2, the J call TRBJ2-2; either TRBD1 or TRBD2 may supply D (5 bases each). CDR1 SGHAT and CDR2 FQNNGV come from the germline V gene. Trimming shortened V by 4 bases and J by 6 bases, and 12 bases separated the two germline ends. The CDR3 is made up of 14 amino acids. The CDR3 loop reads CASSSLQGAGELFF. Here the CDR3 DNA reads TGTGCCAGCAGCTCACTTCAGGGAGCCGGGGAGCTGTTTTTT.

This clone turned up a few times. The V call is TRBV5-5, the J call TRBJ2-7, with TRBD2 as a possible D gene (6 bases). V was shortened by 5 bases and J by 2 bases, with 11 bases between the two germline ends. The CDR3 is made up of 13 amino acids. Germline lookup yields CDR1 SGHKS and CDR2 YYEKEE (reference sequence). The CDR3 DNA sequence: TGTGCCAGCAGTAAGGCGGGGACCTACGAGCAGTACTTC. It encodes CASSKAGTYEQYF.

The chain links TRBV14 to TRBJ2-4, with D perhaps given as TRBD1 or TRBD2 (5 bases each). The germline CDR1 and CDR2 sequences are SGHDN and FVKESK. V dropped 5 bases and J dropped 3 bases, with 8 bases sitting between them. The CDR3 spans 13 residues. CDR3 in amino acids: CASSGTVKNIQYF. Written as DNA, the CDR3 is TGTGCCAGCAGCGGGACGGTCAAAAACATTCAGTACTTC.

V and J are TRBV7-3 and TRBJ2-1; 14 nucleotides match TRBD2. CDR1 is SGHTA and CDR2 is FQGTGA in the germline V gene. This CDR3 has 17 residues. The ends lost 1 base at V and 4 bases at J; junction bases unmatched: 3. The CDR3 DNA reads TGTGCCAGCAGCTTAAGTCGGACTAGCGGGAGGTACAATGAGCAGTTCTTC. This codes for CASSLSRTSGRYNEQFF.

This sequence joins TRBV7-2 and TRBJ2-1; 13 bases are a match to TRBD2. Germline assignment: CDR1 SGHTA and CDR2 FQGNSA. This CDR3 contains 16 residues. With V trimmed by 5 bases and J by 7 bases, 8 bases remained unmatched. The CDR3 DNA reads as TGTGCCAGCAGCCCCCCGGGACTAGCGGGACAGAATGAGCAGTTCTTC. It codes for CASSPPGLAGQNEQFF.

This clone is a singleton in its sample. The chain joins TRBV5-4 to TRBJ1-1; D unclear. Trimming stripped 1 base from V and 2 bases from J, with 12 bases between. CDR3 size: 15 residues. From germline, CDR1 is SGHNT and CDR2 YYREEE (reference sequence). CDR3 in DNA: TGTGCCAGCAGCTTGAGGGCGCTCGGAAACACTGAAGCTTTCTTT. This sequence encodes CASSLRALGNTEAFF. Based on the CDR3 plus reference TRBV5-4 and TRBJ1-1, the full variable domain is ETGVTQSPTHLIKTRGQQVTLRCSSQSGHNTVSWYQQALGQGPQFIFQYYREEENGRGNFPPRFSGLQFPNYSSELNVNALELDDSALYLCASSLRALGNTEAFFGQGTRLTVV.

The rearrangement links TRBV7-9 to TRBJ2-7; TRBD2 is a possible D gene (5 bases). CDR3 length: 15 amino acids. The germline V and J ends were trimmed by 5 bases and 3 bases, with 17 bases remaining between them. From germline, CDR1 is SEHNR and CDR2 FQNEAQ (reference sequence). CDR3 sequence (DNA): TGTGCCAGCAGCCGGACGGAGGACGGAGACTACGAGCAGTACTTC. Its protein is CASSRTEDGDYEQYF.

In its sample, this clone was seen a few times. J is TRBJ2-7 and V is TRBV4-1; 8 nucleotides line up with TRBD2. Trimming cost V 3 bases and J 0 bases; bases outside gene matches: 7. There are 16 residues in the CDR3. Germline CDR1 and CDR2: MGHRA and YSYEKL. For the CDR3, the DNA is TGCGCCAGCAGCCATTACCCCAGCGGGAGCTCCTACGAGCAGTACTTC. Translation: CASSHYPSGSSYEQYF.

This chain connects TRBV10-1 to TRBJ2-7, with D possibly matching TRBD1 (6 bases). Germline-derived CDR1 and CDR2 are WNHNN and SYGVQD (reference sequence). This CDR3 spans 16 amino acids. V was cut by 4 bases and J by 0 bases, with 16 bases left in between. The CDR3 region has the DNA TGCGCCAGCAGTGGCTCCCACAGGGCTAACTCCTACGAGCAGTACTTC. It yields the protein CASSGSHRANSYEQYF.

This clone appeared a single time. The germline gene is not matched at one end of the junction; a read error may be the cause. The chain is built from TRBV7-9 and TRBJ2-2; 7 bases agree with TRBD2. This CDR3 is 15 amino acids long. Per germline, CDR1 SEHNR and CDR2 FQNEAQ (reference sequence). This CDR3 is CASSPLGGNTGGLFF. Here the CDR3 DNA reads TGTGCCAGCAGCCCCTTGGGAGGGAACACCGGGGGGCTGTTTTTT.

Many counts were recorded for this clone. This chain connects TRBV5-6 to TRBJ2-1; 8 bases line up with TRBD1. V dropped 0 bases and J dropped 2; count of bases not matched to a gene: 4. The germline V gene has CDR1 SGHDT and CDR2 YYEEEE. This CDR3 region has 16 residues. The CDR3 sequence: CASSLDRGVPYNEQFF. CDR3 coding DNA: TGTGCCAGCAGCTTGGACAGGGGGGTACCCTACAATGAGCAGTTCTTC.

The rearrangement joins TRBV28 to TRBJ2-7; D is uncertain. Germline CDR1 reads MDHEN; CDR2 reads SYDVKM. This CDR3 is built from 16 residues. Deletions cut 4 bases from V and 2 bases from J, with 18 bases between. Written as DNA, the CDR3 is TGTGCCAGCAGTTCATCACGCAGGTTTACCCCCTACGAGCAGTACTTC. Protein: CASSSSRRFTPYEQYF.

This chain uses TRBV18 with TRBJ1-5; possible D gene TRBD1, 5 bases. Germline V CDR1 and CDR2: KGHSH, LQKENI. CDR3 size: 13 residues. V was trimmed by 3 bases and J by 8 bases, leaving 11 bases between them. The CDR3 sequence is CASSPSREKPQHF. The CDR3 DNA is TGTGCCAGCTCACCTAGCAGGGAGAAGCCCCAGCATTTT.

The rearrangement links TRBV28 to TRBJ1-2; D is uncertain. V was clipped by 5 bases and J by 7 bases, with 11 bases between them. The CDR3 consists of 12 residues. Per germline, CDR1 MDHEN and CDR2 SYDVKM. The CDR3 sequence is CASSPRVIGYTF. The DNA of the CDR3 is TGTGCCAGCAGTCCCCGGGTGATTGGCTACACCTTC.

V gene TRBV15 combines with J gene TRBJ1-5; D is ambiguous. There are 15 residues in the CDR3. Deletions cut 6 bases from V and 5 bases from J, with 17 bases between. Germline V gene data show CDR1 as LNHNV and CDR2 as YYDKDF (reference sequence). The CDR3 DNA is TGTGCCACCAGACCCCGAGACGGTCCCCATCAGCCCCAGCATTTT. Translating gives CATRPRDGPHQPQHF.

The gene calls are TRBV18 and TRBJ2-5; either TRBD1 or TRBD2 may fit D (6 bases each). This CDR3 comprises 14 residues. CDR1 is KGHSH and CDR2 is LQKENI in the germline V gene. The V end lost 11 bases, the J end lost 7 bases, and 23 bases lay between the germline ends. This CDR3 is CAGGAGQDGGTQYF. CDR3 bases: TGTGCCGGGGGCGCGGGACAAGACGGTGGGACCCAGTACTTC.

The rearrangement links TRBV11-2 to TRBJ1-2, with a possible D match to TRBD1 (6 bases). CDR3 length: 15 residues. V was cut by 5 bases and J by 6 bases, with 19 bases left in between. CDR1 is SGHAT and CDR2 is FQNNGV in the germline V gene. The DNA for the CDR3 is TGTGCCAGCAGCATCCTCGACAGGCCCTTGAATGGCTACACCTTC. Translating gives CASSILDRPLNGYTF.

Points on this clone: An end of the junction differs from the germline gene, which may be a read error. The chain joins TRBV11-1 to TRBJ1-2; D not resolved. This CDR3 comprises 12 residues. In germline, CDR1 is SGHAT, CDR2 FQDESV (reference sequence). The CDR3 is CASSPLRTEAIF. The DNA for the CDR3 is TGTGCCAGCAGCCCGCTCAGGACTGAGGCGATCTTC. Supplemented by reference TRBV11-1 and TRBJ1-2, the full variable domain reads EAEVAQSPRYKITEKSQAVAFWCDPISGHATLYWYRQILGQGPELLVQFQDESVVDDSQLPKDRFSAERLKGVDSTLKIQPAELGDSAMYLCASSPLRTEAIFGSGTRLTVV.

This chain connects TRBV6-6 to TRBJ2-2; TRBD1 is a possible D gene (5 bases). V was pared by 6 bases and J by 2 bases, with 10 bases between. Germline V lookup: CDR1 MNHNY, CDR2 SVGAGI (reference sequence). The CDR3 totals 14 residues. The CDR3 DNA reads as TGTGCCAGCAGGGCAGGGTTAAACACCGGGGAGCTGTTTTTT. It encodes CASRAGLNTGELFF.